The sequence of this T cell receptor (beta chain) was determined in a study of shared clonotypes between healthy human individuals. About the research overall: CD4 naive and CD4 memory each took three plates per donor, while CD8 naive took two and CD8 memory one. Overall study findings and caveats: Deeper or shallower sequencing was expected to change how clonotypes are shared among donors.

The assay was immunoSEQ multiplex PCR, and TCRdb's table has in-frame clones only and misses some. This sample has about 680,000 clones, with roughly 70% found just once. In regard to this clone: Its target is not known.

Germline CDR1 reads LNHDA; CDR2 reads SQIVND (reference sequence). Trimming cost V 5 bases and J 1 base; bases outside gene matches: 10. CDR3 length: 16 residues. Sequencing was carried out using memory CD4+ T cells sorted from blood. Indicated subset: CD45RA-negative fraction. The chain combines TRBV19 with TRBJ1-2; TRBD1 matches at 7 bases. This receptor was identified in a woman in her thirties in good health. The CDR3 DNA sequence: TGTGCCAGTAGTTCCGTGGACAGGAACGTTAACTATGGCTACACCTTC. Its translation: CASSSVDRNVNYGYTF.